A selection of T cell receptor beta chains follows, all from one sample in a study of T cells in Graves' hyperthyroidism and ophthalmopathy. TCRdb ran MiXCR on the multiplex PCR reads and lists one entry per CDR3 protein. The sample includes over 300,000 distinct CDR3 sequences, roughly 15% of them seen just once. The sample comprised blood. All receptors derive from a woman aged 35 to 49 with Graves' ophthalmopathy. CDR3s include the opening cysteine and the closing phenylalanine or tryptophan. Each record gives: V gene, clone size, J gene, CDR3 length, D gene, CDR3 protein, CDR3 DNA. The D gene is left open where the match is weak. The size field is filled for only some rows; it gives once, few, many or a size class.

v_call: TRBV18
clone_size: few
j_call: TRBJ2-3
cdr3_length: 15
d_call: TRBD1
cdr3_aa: CASFLLGQAPDTQYF
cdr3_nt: TGTGCCAGCTTCCTTCTAGGACAGGCGCCGGATACGCAGTATTTT

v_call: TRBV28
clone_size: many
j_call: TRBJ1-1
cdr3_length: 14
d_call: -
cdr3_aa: CASSLTGWGPEAFF
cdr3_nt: TGTGCCAGCAGTTTAACTGGATGGGGGCCTGAAGCTTTCTTT

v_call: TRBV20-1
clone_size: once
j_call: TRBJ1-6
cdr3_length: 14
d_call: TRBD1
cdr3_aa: CSARGDRDNSPLHF
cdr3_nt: TGCAGTGCTAGAGGAGACAGGGATAATTCACCCCTCCACTTT

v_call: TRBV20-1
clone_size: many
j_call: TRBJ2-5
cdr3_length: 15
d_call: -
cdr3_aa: CSARRLPGNQETQYF
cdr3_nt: TGCAGTGCTAGACGTTTACCAGGGAACCAAGAGACCCAGTACTTC

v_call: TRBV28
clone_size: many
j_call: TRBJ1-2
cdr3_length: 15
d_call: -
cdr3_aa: CASSFYGAGGQGYTF
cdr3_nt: TGTGCCAGCAGTTTCTATGGGGCCGGGGGCCAAGGCTACACCTTC

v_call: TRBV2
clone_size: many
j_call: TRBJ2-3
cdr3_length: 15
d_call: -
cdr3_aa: CASSEADKHGDTQYF
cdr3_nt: TGTGCCAGCAGTGAGGCGGACAAGCATGGAGATACGCAGTATTTT

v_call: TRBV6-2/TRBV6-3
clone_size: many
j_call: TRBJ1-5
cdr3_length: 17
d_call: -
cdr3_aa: CASSYEKGGGMRQPQHF
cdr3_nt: TGTGCCAGCAGTTACGAGAAAGGAGGAGGCATGCGTCAGCCCCAGCATTTT

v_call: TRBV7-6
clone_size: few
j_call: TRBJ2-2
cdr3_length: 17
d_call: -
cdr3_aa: CASSPLLTVANTGELFF
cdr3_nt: TGTGCCAGCAGCCCACTGTTGACGGTTGCGAACACCGGGGAGCTGTTTTTT

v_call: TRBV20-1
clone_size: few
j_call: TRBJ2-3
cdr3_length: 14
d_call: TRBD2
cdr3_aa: CSANSGRETDTQYF
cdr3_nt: TGCAGTGCTAATAGCGGGAGAGAGACAGATACGCAGTATTTT

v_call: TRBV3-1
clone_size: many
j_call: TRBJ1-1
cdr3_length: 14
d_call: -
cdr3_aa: CASSQDPGFIEAFF
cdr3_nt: TGTGCCAGCAGCCAAGATCCCGGGTTCATTGAAGCTTTCTTT

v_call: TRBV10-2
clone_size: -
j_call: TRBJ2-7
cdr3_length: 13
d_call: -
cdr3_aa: CASGRGYSYEQYF
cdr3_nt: TGCGCCAGCGGTAGGGGATACTCCTACGAGCAGTACTTC

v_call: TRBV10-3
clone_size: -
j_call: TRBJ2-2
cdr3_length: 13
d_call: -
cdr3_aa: CATIAENTGELFF
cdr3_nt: TGTGCCACAATAGCGGAGAACACCGGGGAGCTGTTTTTT

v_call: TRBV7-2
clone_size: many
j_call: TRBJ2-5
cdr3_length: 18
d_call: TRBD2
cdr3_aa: CASSLVTSGGAFWETQYF
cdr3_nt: TGTGCCAGCAGCTTGGTCACATCCGGGGGGGCCTTTTGGGAGACCCAGTACTTC

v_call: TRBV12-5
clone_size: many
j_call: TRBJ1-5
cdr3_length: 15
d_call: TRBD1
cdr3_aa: CASAPGQGINQPQHF
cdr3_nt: TGTGCTAGTGCTCCGGGACAGGGGATAAATCAGCCCCAGCATTTT

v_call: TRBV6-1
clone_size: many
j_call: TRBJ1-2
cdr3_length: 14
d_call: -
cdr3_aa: CASSQDIRNYGYTF
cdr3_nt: TGTGCCAGCAGTCAGGACATTAGGAACTATGGCTACACCTTC

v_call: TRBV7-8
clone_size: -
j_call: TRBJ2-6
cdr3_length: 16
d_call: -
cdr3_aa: CASSFMGSSGANVLAF
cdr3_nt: TGTGCCAGCAGCTTTATGGGGAGCTCTGGGGCCAACGTCCTGGCTTTC

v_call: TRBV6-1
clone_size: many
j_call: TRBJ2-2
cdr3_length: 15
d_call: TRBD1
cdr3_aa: CASRRTGGNTGELFF
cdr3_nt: TGTGCCAGCAGAAGGACAGGTGGTAACACCGGGGAGCTGTTTTTT

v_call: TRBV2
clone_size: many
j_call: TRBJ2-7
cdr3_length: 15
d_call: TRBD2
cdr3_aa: CASSDQAGGAAEQYF
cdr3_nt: TGTGCCAGCAGTGACCAAGCGGGGGGCGCAGCCGAGCAGTACTTC